One and the same sample provided the 16 T cell receptor beta chains below, sequenced in a study of cytomegalovirus exposure and HLA in healthy donors. Researchers ran the PCR with 60 Vbeta and 13 Jbeta primers. The table came from immunoSEQ multiplex PCR; TCRdb's copy has only in-frame clones and leaves some out. The sample contains about 94,000 clones, about four fifths of which appear only once. Sequences were obtained from PBMCs. These receptors came from a human donor in good health.

In this sample, this clone turned up a few times. This chain links TRBV6-5 with TRBJ2-7, with D tentatively TRBD1 (5 bases). V was trimmed by 5 bases and J by 2 bases, leaving 16 bases between them. This CDR3 contains 15 residues. In germline, CDR1 is MNHEY, CDR2 SVGAGI. The CDR3 loop reads CASSASYDSAYEQYF. DNA for the CDR3: TGTGCCAGCAGTGCGAGTTATGACAGTGCCTACGAGCAGTACTTC.

The J gene is TRBJ2-3, the V gene TRBV7-9; D is possibly TRBD1 (5 bases). CDR3 length equals 16 residues. CDR1 is SEHNR, CDR2 FQNEAQ, per germline (reference sequence). Trimming cost V 5 bases and J 0 bases, with 15 bases left between them. As DNA, the CDR3 is TGTGCCAGCAGCCCACGACAGATAACTAGCACAGATACGCAGTATTTT. Translated: CASSPRQITSTDTQYF.

The V gene is TRBV7-2, the J gene TRBJ2-7; D possibly corresponds to TRBD1 (5 bases). The CDR3 extends over 15 amino acids. Trimming removed 1 base at V and 1 base at J, with 11 bases between. CDR1 is SGHTA, CDR2 FQGNSA, per germline. CDR3 nucleotides: TGTGCCAGCAGCTTAGAGGGGATCGGTTCCTACGAGCAGTACTTC. Translating it yields CASSLEGIGSYEQYF.

The V call is TRBV19, the J call TRBJ2-3; a possible D gene is TRBD2 (5 bases). The CDR3 is 15 amino acids. From germline, CDR1 is LNHDA and CDR2 SQIVND (reference sequence). Trimming took off 5 bases at V and 1 base at J, with 13 bases between the two ends. In nucleotides, the CDR3 is TGTGCCAGTAGTCCACAGCCGCGGGGCACAGATACGCAGTATTTT. This encodes CASSPQPRGTDTQYF.

The chain employs TRBV5-1 and TRBJ2-3; TRBD2 matches at 8 bases. The CDR3 runs 16 residues. J lost 0 bases, V lost 6 bases, and 9 bases had no gene match. Germline V lookup: CDR1 SGHRS, CDR2 YFSETQ. The CDR3, as DNA: TGCGCCAGCACGGTAACTAGCGGAGGAAGCACAGATACGCAGTATTTT. Protein product: CASTVTSGGSTDTQYF.

The V gene is TRBV19, the J gene TRBJ1-1; D call uncertain. The germline V gene encodes CDR1 LNHDA and CDR2 SQIVND (reference sequence). The V gene lost 3 bases and the J gene lost 0 bases, with 11 bases spanning the gap. This CDR3 contains 15 residues. The CDR3 region has the DNA TGTGCCAGTAGTATGACTGGTCATATGAACACTGAAGCTTTCTTT. Its translation: CASSMTGHMNTEAFF.

The CDR3 is CAWGGQGFTEAFF. CDR3 sequence (DNA): TGTGCCTGGGGAGGGCAGGGTTTCACTGAAGCTTTCTTT. The genes are TRBV30 and TRBJ1-1; possibly TRBD1 for D (5 bases). Trimming pared 5 bases from V and 4 bases from J, leaving 14 bases between. CDR1 GTSNPN and CDR2 SVGIG come from the germline V gene (reference sequence). This CDR3 region has 13 residues.

V and J are TRBV10-3 and TRBJ1-1; D is unresolved. V lost 8 bases, J lost 0 bases, and 7 bases lay in between. This CDR3 has 12 amino acids. In germline, CDR1 is ENHRY, CDR2 SYGVKD. The CDR3 DNA reads TGTGCCATCGGGCAGCTGAACACTGAAGCTTTCTTT. Protein product: CAIGQLNTEAFF.

This clone appeared once. The chain joins TRBV7-2 to TRBJ2-3, with 9 bases aligning to TRBD2. The CDR3 length is 17 residues. Germline CDR1 and CDR2: SGHTA and FQGNSA. The V and J ends lost 5 bases and 4 bases, in that order; junction bases with no gene match: 13. CDR3: CASSARVAGVSSDTQYF. The DNA for the CDR3 is TGTGCCAGCAGCGCCCGGGTAGCGGGAGTGAGCTCAGATACGCAGTATTTT.

The chain joins TRBV29-1 to TRBJ2-1; 12 bases fit TRBD2. This CDR3 contains 14 residues. Losses at the gene ends were 7 bases for V and 5 bases for J; bases not matched to a gene: 6. Germline loops: CDR1 SQVTM, CDR2 ANQGSEA. As DNA, the CDR3 is TGCAGCGGTGGCCGGACTAGCGGGAACAATGAGCAGTTCTTC. Translated, it gives CSGGRTSGNNEQFF.

The CDR3, as DNA: TGTGCCAGCAGTGGAACAGGGTCAGTTTTACCCCAGCAGTACTTC. Its protein product is CASSGTGSVLPQQYF. The chain is built from TRBV25-1 and TRBJ2-7; D may be TRBD1 (6 bases). Trimming stripped 4 bases from V and 8 bases from J, with 21 bases between. Germline V CDR1 and CDR2: MGHDK, SYGVNS. The CDR3 covers 15 residues.

The J gene is TRBJ1-5, the V gene TRBV19, with 8 bases matching TRBD1. Germline assignment: CDR1 LNHDA and CDR2 SQIVND (reference sequence). This CDR3 spans 17 amino acids. V trimming: 4 bases; J trimming: 3 bases; junction bases outside the gene matches: 11. The chain's CDR3 is CASSTAGGVKSNQPQHF. CDR3 nucleotides: TGTGCCAGTAGTACAGCAGGGGGCGTCAAATCCAATCAGCCCCAGCATTTT.

This clone was detected only a few times. The chain has TRBV7-6 and TRBJ1-1; tentatively, D is TRBD1 (6 bases). The CDR3 contains 17 residues. Germline CDR1 reads SGHVS; CDR2 reads FNYEAQ. With 5 bases removed from V and 4 bases from J, the gap between germline ends came to 23 bases. Here the CDR3 reads CASSPVGGAQRSTEAFF. DNA for the CDR3: TGTGCCAGCAGCCCCGTTGGGGGGGCCCAGAGGAGCACTGAAGCTTTCTTT. The full variable domain, rest sourced from reference TRBV7-6 and TRBJ1-1, is GAGVSQSPRYKVTKRGQDVALRCDPISGHVSLYWYRQALGQGPEFLTYFNYEAQQDKSGLPNDRFSAERPEGSISTLTIQRTEQRDSAMYRCASSPVGGAQRSTEAFFGQGTRLTVV.

The chain carries TRBV5-4 and TRBJ2-2; 8 positions agree with TRBD1. Germline CDR1 reads SGHNT; CDR2 reads YYREEE (reference sequence). V was pared by 4 bases and J by 1 base, with 3 bases of the junction left unmatched. CDR3 length: 15 amino acids. Here the CDR3 DNA reads TGTGCCAGCAGCGCGGACAGGGTGAACACCGGGGAGCTGTTTTTT. Translated: CASSADRVNTGELFF.

This chain connects TRBV19 to TRBJ2-1; 8 bases match TRBD2. This CDR3 region has 16 residues. Germline V gene data show CDR1 as LNHDA and CDR2 as SQIVND (reference sequence). With 5 bases clipped from V and 7 bases from J, the junction kept 13 bases outside the gene matches. CDR3: CASSDYSGVAGNEQFF. CDR3 bases: TGTGCCAGTAGTGATTATAGCGGGGTTGCCGGGAATGAGCAGTTCTTC.

The chain employs TRBV30 and TRBJ1-1; maybe TRBD1 (5 bases). The V gene's germline CDR1 is GTSNPN and CDR2 SVGIG (reference sequence). This CDR3 comprises 14 residues. V was cut by 4 bases and J by 4 bases, with 16 bases left in between. CDR3 in amino acids: CAWIVGGGTTEAFF. The DNA for the CDR3 is TGTGCCTGGATTGTTGGGGGGGGGACCACTGAAGCTTTCTTT. Complete variable domain (other parts from reference TRBV30 and TRBJ1-1): SQTIHQWPATLVQPVGSPLSLECTVEGTSNPNLYWYRQAAGRGLQLLFYSVGIGQISSEVPQNLSASRPQDRQFILSSKKLLLSDSGFYLCAWIVGGGTTEAFFGQGTRLTVV.